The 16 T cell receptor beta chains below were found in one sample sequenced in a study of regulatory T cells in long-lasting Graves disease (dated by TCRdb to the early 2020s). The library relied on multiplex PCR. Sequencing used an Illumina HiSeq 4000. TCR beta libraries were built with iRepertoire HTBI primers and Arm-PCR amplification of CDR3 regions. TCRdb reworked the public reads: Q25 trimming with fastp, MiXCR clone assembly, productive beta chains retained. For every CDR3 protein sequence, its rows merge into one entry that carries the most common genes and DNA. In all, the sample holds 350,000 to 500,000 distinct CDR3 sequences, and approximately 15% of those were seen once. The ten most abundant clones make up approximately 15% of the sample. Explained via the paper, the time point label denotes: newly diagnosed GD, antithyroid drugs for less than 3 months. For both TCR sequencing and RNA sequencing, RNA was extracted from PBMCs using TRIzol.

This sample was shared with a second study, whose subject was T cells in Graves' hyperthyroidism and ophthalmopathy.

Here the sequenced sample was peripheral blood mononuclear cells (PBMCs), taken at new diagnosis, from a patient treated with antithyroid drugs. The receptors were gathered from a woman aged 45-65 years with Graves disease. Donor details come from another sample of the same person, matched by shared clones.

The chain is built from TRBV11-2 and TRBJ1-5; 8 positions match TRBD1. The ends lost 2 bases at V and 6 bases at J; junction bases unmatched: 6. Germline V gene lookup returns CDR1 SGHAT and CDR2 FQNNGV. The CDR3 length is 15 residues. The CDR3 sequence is CASSLSTGDGQPQHF. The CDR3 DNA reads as TGTGCCAGCAGCTTATCGACAGGGGATGGTCAGCCCCAGCATTTT.

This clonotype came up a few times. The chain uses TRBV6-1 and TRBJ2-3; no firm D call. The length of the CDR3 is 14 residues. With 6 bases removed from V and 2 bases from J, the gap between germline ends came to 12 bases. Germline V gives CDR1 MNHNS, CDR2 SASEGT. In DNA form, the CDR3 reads TGTGCCAGCAGGGACCCTCTTGCCACAGATACGCAGTATTTT. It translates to CASRDPLATDTQYF.

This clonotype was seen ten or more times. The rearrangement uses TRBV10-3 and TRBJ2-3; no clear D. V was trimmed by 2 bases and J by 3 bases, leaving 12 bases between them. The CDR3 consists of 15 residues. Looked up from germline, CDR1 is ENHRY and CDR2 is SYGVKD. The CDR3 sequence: CAISERVFGTDTQYF. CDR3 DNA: TGTGCCATCAGTGAGCGGGTCTTTGGGACAGATACGCAGTATTTT.

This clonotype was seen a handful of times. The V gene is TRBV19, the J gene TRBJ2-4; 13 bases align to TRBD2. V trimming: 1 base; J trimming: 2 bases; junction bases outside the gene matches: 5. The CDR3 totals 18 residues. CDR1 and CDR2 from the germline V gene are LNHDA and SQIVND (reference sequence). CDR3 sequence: CASSIVGLAGVTKNIQYF. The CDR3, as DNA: TGTGCCAGTAGTATAGTTGGACTAGCGGGAGTTACCAAAAACATTCAGTACTTC.

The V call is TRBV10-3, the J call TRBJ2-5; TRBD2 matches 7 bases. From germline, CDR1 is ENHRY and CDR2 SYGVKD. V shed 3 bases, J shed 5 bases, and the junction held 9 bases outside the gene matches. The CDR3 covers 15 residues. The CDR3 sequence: CAISDTRETMETQYF. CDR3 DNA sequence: TGTGCCATCAGTGATACGCGGGAGACCATGGAGACCCAGTACTTC.

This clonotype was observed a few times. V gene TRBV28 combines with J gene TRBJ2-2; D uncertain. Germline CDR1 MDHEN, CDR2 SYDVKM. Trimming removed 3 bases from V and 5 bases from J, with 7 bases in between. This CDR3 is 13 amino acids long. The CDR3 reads CASSFPSTGELFF. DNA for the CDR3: TGTGCCAGCAGTTTCCCCTCGACCGGGGAGCTGTTTTTT.

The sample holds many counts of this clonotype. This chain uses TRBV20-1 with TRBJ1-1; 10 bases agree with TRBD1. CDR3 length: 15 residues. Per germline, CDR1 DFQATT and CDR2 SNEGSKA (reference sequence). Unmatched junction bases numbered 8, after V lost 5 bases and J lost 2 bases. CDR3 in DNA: TGCAGTGCTGATCGAGGGACAGGGGCTAACACTGAAGCTTTCTTT. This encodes CSADRGTGANTEAFF.

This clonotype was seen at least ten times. The CDR3 loop reads CASRIHEGYEQYF. The CDR3 DNA sequence: TGTGCCAGCAGAATCCATGAGGGGTACGAGCAGTACTTC. The rearrangement links TRBV27 to TRBJ2-7; D assignment may be TRBD1 or TRBD2 (5 bases each). Trimming shortened V by 6 bases and J by 4 bases, and 13 bases separated the two germline ends. The CDR3 runs 13 residues. Germline V gene data show CDR1 as MNHEY and CDR2 as SMNVEV (reference sequence).

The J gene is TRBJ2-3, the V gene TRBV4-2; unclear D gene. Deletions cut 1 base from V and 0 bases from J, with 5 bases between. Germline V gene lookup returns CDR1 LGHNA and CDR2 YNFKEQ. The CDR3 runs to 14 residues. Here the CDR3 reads CASSQVDSTDTQYF. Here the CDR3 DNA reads TGTGCCAGCAGCCAAGTCGATAGCACAGATACGCAGTATTTT.

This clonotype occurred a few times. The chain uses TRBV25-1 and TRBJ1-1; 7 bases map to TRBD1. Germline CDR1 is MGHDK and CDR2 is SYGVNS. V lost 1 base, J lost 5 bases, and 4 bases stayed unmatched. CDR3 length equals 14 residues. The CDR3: CASSEFRGATEAFF. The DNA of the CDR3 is TGTGCCAGCAGTGAATTCAGGGGGGCGACTGAAGCTTTCTTT.

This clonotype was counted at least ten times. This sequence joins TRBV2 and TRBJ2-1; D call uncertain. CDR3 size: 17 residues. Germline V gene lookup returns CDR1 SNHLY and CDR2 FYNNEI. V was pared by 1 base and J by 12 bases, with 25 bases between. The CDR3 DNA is TGTGCCAGCAGTGAAGGTCTTGTAGGTTCTCCTACCCTTCGGCAGTTCTTC. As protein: CASSEGLVGSPTLRQFF.

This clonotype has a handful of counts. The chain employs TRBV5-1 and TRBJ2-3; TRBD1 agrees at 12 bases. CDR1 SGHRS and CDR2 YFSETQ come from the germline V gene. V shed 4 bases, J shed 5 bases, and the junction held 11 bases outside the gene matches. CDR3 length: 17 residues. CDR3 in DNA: TGCGCCAGCAGCCCCCAGATGGGACAGGGGGCAGGAGATACGCAGTATTTT. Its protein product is CASSPQMGQGAGDTQYF. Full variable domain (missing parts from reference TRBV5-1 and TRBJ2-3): KAGVTQTPRYLIKTRGQQVTLSCSPISGHRSVSWYQQTPGQGLQFLFEYFSETQRNKGNFPGRFSGRQFSNSRSEMNVSTLELGDSALYLCASSPQMGQGAGDTQYFGPGTRLTVL.

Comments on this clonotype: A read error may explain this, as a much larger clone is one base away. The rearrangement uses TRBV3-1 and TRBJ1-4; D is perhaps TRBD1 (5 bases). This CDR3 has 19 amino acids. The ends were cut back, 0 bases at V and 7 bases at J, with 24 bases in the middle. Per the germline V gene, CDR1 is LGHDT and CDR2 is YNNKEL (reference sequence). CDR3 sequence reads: CASSQEYPTGSLGVEKLFF. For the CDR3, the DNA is TGTGCCAGCAGCCAAGAATATCCGACGGGATCCCTAGGGGTTGAAAAACTGTTTTTT.

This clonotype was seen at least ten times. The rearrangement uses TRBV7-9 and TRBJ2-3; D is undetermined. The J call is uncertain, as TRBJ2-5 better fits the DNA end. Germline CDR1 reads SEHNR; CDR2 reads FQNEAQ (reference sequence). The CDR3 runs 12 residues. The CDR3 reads CASSTDVGTQYF. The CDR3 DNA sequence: TGTGCCAGCAGTACCGACGTGGGGACCCAGTACTTC.

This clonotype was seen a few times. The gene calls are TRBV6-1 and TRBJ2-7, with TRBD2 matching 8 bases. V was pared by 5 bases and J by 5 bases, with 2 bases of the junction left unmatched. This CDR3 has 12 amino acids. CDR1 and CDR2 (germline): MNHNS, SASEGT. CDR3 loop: CASSRLANEQYF. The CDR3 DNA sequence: TGTGCCAGCAGTAGACTAGCGAACGAGCAGTACTTC.

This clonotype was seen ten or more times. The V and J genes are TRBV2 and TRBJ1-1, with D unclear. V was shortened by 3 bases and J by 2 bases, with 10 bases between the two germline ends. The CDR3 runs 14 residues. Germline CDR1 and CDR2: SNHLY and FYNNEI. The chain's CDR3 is CASSERQTNTEAFF. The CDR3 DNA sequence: TGTGCCAGCAGTGAGCGGCAGACCAACACTGAAGCTTTCTTT.